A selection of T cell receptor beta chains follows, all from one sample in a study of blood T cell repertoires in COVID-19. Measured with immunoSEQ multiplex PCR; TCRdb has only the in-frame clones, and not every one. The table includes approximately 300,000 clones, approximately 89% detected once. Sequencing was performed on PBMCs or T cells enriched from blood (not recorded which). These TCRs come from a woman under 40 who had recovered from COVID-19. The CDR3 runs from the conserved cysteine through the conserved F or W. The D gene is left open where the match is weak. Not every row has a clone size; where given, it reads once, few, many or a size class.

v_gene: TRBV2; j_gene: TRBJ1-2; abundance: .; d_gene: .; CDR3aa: CASSAARGDSYGYTF; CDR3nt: TGTGCCAGCAGCGCGGCCCGGGGGGACTCCTATGGCTACACCTTC
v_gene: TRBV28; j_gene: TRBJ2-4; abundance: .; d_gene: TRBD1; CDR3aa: CASSNYRTGQYF; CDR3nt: TGTGCCAGCAGTAATTACCGGACAGGGCAGTACTTC
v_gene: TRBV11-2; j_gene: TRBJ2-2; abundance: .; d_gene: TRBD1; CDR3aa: CASSRLRTGSMTNTGELFF; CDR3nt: TGTGCCAGCAGCCGCCTACGGACAGGGTCCATGACGAACACCGGGGAGCTGTTTTTT
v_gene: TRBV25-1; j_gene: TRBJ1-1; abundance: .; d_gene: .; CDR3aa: CASSDAGAEAFF; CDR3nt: TGTGCCAGCAGTGATGCAGGGGCTGAAGCTTTCTTT
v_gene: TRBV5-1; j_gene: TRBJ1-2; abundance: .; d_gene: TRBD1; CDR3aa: CASRPDRGTKGYTF; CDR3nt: TGCGCCAGCAGACCAGACAGGGGGACGAAAGGCTACACCTTC
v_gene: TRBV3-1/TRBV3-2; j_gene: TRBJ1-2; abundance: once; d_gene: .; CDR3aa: CASSRTDYGYTF; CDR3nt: TGTGCCAGCAGCAGGACAGACTATGGCTACACCTTC
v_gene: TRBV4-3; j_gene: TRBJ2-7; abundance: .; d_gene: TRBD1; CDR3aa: CASSQGGTGVLGQYF; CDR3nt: TGCGCCAGCAGCCAAGGCGGGACAGGGGTCCTTGGGCAGTACTTC
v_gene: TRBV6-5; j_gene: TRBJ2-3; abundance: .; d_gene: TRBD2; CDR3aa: CASRLSGGAADTQYF; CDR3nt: TGTGCCAGCAGACTGAGCGGGGGGGCTGCAGATACGCAGTATTTT
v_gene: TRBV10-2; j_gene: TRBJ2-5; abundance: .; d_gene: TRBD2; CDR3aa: CASRLAGEETQYF; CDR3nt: TGCGCCAGCAGGCTAGCGGGGGAAGAGACCCAGTACTTC
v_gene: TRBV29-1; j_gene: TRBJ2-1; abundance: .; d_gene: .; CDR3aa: CSALRGNEQFF; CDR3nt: TGCAGCGCCCTCCGGGGGAATGAGCAGTTCTTC
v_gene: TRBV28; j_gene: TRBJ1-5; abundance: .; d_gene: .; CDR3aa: CASSLSGILSWGDGNQPQHF; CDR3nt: TGTGCCAGCAGTTTATCTGGGATCCTTTCGTGGGGGGACGGCAATCAGCCCCAGCATTTT
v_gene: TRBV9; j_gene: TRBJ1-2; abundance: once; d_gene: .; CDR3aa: CAGSVAQWGNYGYTF; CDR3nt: TGTGCCGGCAGCGTAGCACAGTGGGGCAACTATGGCTACACCTTC
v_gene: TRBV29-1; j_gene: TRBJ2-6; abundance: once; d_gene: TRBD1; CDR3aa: CSVVKTGTSGANVLTF; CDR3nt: TGCAGCGTTGTTAAGACAGGGACCTCTGGGGCCAACGTCCTGACTTTC
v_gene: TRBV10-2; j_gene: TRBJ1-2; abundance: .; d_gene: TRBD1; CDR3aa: CASVRSTGGHYGYTF; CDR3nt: TGCGCCAGTGTCCGATCCACAGGGGGCCACTATGGCTACACCTTC
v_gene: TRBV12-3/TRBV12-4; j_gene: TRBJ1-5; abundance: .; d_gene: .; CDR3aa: CASSLREVQPQHF; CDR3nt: TGTGCCAGCAGCCTCCGGGAGGTCCAGCCCCAGCATTTT
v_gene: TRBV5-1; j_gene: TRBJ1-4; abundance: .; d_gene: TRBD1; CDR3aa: CASSPRQGGEKLFF; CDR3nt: TGCGCCAGCAGCCCGCGACAGGGTGGCGAAAAACTGTTTTTT
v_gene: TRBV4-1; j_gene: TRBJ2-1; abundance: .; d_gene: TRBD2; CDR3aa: CASRPLAGGAKGEQFF; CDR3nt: TGCGCCAGCAGGCCCCTAGCGGGGGGGGCCAAGGGTGAGCAGTTCTTC
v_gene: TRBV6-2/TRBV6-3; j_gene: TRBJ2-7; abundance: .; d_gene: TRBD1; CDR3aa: CASSYEGQGLHEQYF; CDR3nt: TGTGCCAGCAGTTACGAGGGACAGGGACTCCACGAGCAGTACTTC